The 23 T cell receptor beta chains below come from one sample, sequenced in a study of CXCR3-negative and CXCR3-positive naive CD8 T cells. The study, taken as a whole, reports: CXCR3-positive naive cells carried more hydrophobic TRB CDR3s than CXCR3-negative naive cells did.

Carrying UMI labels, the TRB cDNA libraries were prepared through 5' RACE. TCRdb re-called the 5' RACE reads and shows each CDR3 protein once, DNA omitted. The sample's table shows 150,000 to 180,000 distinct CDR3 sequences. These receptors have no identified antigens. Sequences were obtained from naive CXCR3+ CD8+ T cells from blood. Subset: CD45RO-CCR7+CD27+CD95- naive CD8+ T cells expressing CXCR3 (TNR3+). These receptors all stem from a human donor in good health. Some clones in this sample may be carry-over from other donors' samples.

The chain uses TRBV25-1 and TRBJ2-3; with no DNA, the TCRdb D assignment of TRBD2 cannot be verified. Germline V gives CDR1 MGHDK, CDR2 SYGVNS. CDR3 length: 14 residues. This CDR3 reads CASSWGGGTDTQYF.

The CDR3 here is CASSLAGTANYGYTF. This chain joins TRBV12-3 or TRBV12-4 and TRBJ1-2; TCRdb selects TRBD1, and the lack of DNA leaves this call unchecked. There are 15 residues in the CDR3.

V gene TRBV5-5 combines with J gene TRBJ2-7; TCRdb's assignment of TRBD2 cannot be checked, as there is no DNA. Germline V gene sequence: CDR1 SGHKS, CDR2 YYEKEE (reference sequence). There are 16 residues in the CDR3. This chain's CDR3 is CASSLLRVAGYYEQYF.

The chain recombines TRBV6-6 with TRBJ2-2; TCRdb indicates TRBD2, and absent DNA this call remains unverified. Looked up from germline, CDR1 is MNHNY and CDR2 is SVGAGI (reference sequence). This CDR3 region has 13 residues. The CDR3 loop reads CASSYSLAGELFF.

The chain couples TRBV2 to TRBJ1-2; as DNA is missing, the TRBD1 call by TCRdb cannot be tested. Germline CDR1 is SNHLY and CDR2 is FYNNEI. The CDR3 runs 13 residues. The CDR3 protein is CASSTGTGNGYTF.

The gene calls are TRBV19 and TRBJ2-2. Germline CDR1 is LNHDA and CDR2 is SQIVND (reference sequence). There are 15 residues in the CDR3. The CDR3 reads CASSKWSVNTGELFF.

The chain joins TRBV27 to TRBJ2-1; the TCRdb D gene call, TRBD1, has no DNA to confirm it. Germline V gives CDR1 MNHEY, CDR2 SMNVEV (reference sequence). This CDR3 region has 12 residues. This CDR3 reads CASSSPGNEQFF.

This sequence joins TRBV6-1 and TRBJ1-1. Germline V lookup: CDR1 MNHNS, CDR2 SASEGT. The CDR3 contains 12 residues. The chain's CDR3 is CASIRANTEAFF.

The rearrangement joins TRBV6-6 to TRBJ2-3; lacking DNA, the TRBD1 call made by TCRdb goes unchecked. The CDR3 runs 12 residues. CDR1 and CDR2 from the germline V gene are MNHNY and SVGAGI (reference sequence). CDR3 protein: CASNEGPDTQYF.

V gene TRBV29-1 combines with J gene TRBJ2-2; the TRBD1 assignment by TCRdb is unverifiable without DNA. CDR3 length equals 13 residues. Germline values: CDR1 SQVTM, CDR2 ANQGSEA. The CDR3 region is CSVVGQNTGELFF.

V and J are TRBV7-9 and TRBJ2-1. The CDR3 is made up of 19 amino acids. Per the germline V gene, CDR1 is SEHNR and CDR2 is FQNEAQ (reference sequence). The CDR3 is CASSLVGRRSFRSYNEQFF. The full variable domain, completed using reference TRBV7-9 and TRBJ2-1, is DTGVSQNPRHKITKRGQNVTFRCDPISEHNRLYWYRQTLGQGPEFLTYFQNEAQLEKSRLLSDRFSAERPKGSFSTLEIQRTEQGDSAMYLCASSLVGRRSFRSYNEQFFGPGTRLTVL.

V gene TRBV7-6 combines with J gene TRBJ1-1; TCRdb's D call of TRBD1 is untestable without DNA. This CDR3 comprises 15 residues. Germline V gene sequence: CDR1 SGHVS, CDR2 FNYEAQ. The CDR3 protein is CASSSTQGANTEAFF.

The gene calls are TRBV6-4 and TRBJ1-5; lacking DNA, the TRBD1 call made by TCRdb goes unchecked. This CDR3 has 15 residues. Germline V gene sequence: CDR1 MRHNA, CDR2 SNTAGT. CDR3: CASSETGDGNQPQHF.

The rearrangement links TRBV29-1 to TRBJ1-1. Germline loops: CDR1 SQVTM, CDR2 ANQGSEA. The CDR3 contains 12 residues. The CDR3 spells CSVRASGTEAFF.

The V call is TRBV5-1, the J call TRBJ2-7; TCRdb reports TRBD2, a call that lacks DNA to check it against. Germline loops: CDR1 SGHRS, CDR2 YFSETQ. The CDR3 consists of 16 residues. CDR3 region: CASTEGTSGGVYEQYF.

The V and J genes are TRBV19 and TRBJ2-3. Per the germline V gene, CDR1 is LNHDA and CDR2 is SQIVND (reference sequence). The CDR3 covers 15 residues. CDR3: CASSIGVLGPDTQYF.

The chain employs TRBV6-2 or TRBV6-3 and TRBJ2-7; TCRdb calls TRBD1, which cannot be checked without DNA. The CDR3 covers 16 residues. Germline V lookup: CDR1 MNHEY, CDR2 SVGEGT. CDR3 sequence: CASSPSKTGISDEQYF.

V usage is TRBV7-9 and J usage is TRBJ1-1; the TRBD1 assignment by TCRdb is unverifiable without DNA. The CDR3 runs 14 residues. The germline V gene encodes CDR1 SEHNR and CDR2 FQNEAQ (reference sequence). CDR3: CASPAGGAGTEAFF.

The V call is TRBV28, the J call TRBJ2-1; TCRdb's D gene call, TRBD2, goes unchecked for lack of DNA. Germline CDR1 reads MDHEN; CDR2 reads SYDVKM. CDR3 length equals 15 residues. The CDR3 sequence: CASSENLLAGVEQFF.

The CDR3: CASSVNGQGYEQFF. The rearrangement uses TRBV9 and TRBJ2-1; no DNA is available, so the TRBD1 call from TCRdb remains unchecked. This CDR3 contains 14 residues. CDR1 and CDR2 (germline): SGDLS, YYNGEE.

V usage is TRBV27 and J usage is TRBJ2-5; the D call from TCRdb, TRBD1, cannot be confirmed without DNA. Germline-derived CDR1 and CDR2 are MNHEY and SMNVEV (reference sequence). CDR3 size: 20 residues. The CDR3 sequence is CASSPSPPRQGAGGQETQYF.

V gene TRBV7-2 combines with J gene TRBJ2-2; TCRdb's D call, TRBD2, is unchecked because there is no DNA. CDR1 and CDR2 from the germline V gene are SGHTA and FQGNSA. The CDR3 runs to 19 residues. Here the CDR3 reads CASSRWTSGGLANTGELFF.

This CDR3 reads CASTRRGDEQYF. The chain recombines TRBV2 with TRBJ2-7; TCRdb returns TRBD1, unconfirmable since there is no DNA. Germline V gene sequence: CDR1 SNHLY, CDR2 FYNNEI. The CDR3 is made up of 12 amino acids.